This T cell receptor beta chain was identified during a study of blood T cell repertoires in COVID-19. Sequencing was performed with immunoSEQ multiplex PCR; in TCRdb, only in-frame clones are kept and a portion is missing. The data hold 250,000 to 400,000 clones, with 80% to 90% observed a single time. This CDR3 comprises 18 residues. The receptor was derived from a woman younger than 45 who had recovered from COVID-19. The chain combines TRBV21-1 with TRBJ1-2; the D call in the table, TRBD1, was not verified against the DNA. TRBV21-1 is termed a pseudogene. Sequencing used PBMCs or T cells enriched from blood (not recorded which). The CDR3 sequence: CASSKKGLAGLVKDGYTF. The CDR3 nucleotides are TGTGCCAGCAGCAAAAAAGGTCTCGCAGGGTTAGTAAAGGATGGCTACACCTTC.